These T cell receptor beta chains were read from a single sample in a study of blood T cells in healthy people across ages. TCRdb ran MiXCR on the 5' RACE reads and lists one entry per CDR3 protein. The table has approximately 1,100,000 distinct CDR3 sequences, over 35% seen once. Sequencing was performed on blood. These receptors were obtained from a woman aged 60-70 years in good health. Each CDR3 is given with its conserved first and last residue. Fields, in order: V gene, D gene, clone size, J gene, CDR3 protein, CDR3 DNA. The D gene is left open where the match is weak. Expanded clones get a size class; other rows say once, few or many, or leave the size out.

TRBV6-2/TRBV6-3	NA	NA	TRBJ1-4	CASSYRKVEEEKLFF	TGTGCCAGCAGTTACCGCAAGGTCGAAGAAGAAAAACTGTTTTTT
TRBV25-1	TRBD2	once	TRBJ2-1	CASSEPSGSWEQFF	TGTGCCAGCAGTGAACCTAGCGGGAGTTGGGAGCAGTTCTTC
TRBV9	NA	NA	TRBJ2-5	CASSVKTGRETQYF	TGTGCCAGCAGCGTAAAAACAGGGCGGGAGACCCAGTACTTC
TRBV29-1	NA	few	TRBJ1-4	CSVEDPRKEKLFF	TGCAGCGTTGAGGATCCTCGAAAGGAAAAACTGTTTTTT
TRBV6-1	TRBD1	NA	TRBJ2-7	CAGMKKQGPYYEQYF	TGTGCCGGTATGAAAAAACAGGGGCCCTACTACGAGCAGTACTTC
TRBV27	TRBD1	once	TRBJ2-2	CASSRTGNAGELFF	TGTGCCAGCAGTAGGACAGGGAACGCCGGGGAGCTGTTTTTT
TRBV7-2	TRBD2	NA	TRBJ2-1	CASSLEPLSGRMRETQFF	TGTGCCAGCAGCTTAGAACCTCTAAGCGGGAGGATGCGAGAGACCCAGTTCTTC
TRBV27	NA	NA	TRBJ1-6	CASSAEGGTSSYNSPLHF	TGTGCCAGCAGTGCCGAGGGGGGGACGAGCTCCTATAATTCACCCCTCCACTTT
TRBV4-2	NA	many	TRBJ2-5	CASSLEQGPQETQYF	TGTGCCAGCAGCCTGGAACAGGGTCCCCAAGAGACCCAGTACTTC
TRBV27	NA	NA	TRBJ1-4	CASSFLTPFGVSEKLFF	TGTGCCAGCAGTTTCCTCACTCCTTTCGGGGTTTCTGAAAAACTGTTTTTT
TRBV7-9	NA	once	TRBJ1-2	CASSLGGDVANYGYTF	TGTGCCAGCAGCTTAGGAGGGGACGTAGCTAACTATGGCTACACCTTC
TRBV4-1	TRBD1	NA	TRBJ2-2	CASSQRTGATGELFF	TGCGCCAGCAGCCAGCGGACAGGGGCCACCGGGGAGCTGTTTTTT
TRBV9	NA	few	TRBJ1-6	CASSEGVGAPLHF	TGTGCCAGCAGCGAGGGGGTCGGGGCACCCCTCCACTTT
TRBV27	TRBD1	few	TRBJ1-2	CASSLGTGTYGYTF	TGTGCCAGCAGTTTAGGGACAGGGACCTATGGCTACACCTTC
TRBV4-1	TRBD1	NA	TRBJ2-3	CASSQGQGAEDTQYF	TGCGCCAGCAGCCAAGGACAGGGGGCCGAAGATACGCAGTATTTT
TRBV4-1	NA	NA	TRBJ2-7	CASSPYRDFYNEQYF	TGCGCCAGCAGCCCTTACCGGGACTTTTACAATGAGCAGTACTTC
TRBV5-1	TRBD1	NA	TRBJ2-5	CASSLGTGPQETQYF	TGCGCCAGCAGCTTGGGGACAGGGCCTCAAGAGACCCAGTACTTC
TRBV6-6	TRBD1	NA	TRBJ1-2	CASTFSEGGSYGYTF	TGTGCCAGCACCTTTTCCGAAGGGGGCTCCTATGGCTACACCTTC
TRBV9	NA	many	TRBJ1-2	CASSLRAVNYGYTF	TGTGCCAGCAGCCTCCGGGCGGTCAACTATGGCTACACCTTC
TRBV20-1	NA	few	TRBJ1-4	CSARDPRSHENEKLFF	TGCAGTGCTAGAGATCCGAGGTCCCATGAAAATGAAAAACTGTTTTTT
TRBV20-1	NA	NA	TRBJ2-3	CSATEETDTQYF	TGCAGTGCCACGGAGGAGACGGATACGCAGTATTTT
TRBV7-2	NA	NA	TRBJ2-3	CASSLLPTGRGTDTQYF	TGTGCCAGCAGCTTATTGCCTACAGGGCGAGGGACAGATACGCAGTATTTT
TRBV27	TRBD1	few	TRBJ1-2	CASSPPGQGIYGYTF	TGTGCCAGCAGTCCCCCGGGACAGGGGATCTATGGCTACACCTTC
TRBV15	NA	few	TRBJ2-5	CATSRGGSTGGETQYF	TGTGCCACCAGCAGAGGGGGATCTACAGGAGGAGAGACCCAGTACTTC
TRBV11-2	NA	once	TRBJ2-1	CASRTPRAASYNEQFF	TGTGCCAGCAGAACGCCGCGAGCGGCCTCATACAATGAGCAGTTCTTC
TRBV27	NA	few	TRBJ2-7	CASSLGPQGSYEQYF	TGTGCCAGCAGTTTAGGGCCGCAGGGTTCCTACGAGCAGTACTTC
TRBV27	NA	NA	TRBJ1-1	CASSLSPSKNTEAFF	TGTGCCAGCAGTTTATCCCCCTCAAAGAACACTGAAGCTTTCTTT
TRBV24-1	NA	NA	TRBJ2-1	CATSPQGGDNEQFF	TGTGCCACCAGTCCCCAGGGGGGTGATAATGAGCAGTTCTTC
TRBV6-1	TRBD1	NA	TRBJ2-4	CASRTGPNIQYF	TGTGCCAGCAGGACAGGGCCAAACATTCAGTACTTC
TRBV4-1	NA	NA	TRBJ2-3	CASSRVERDTQYF	TGCGCCAGCAGCCGAGTAGAGAGAGATACGCAGTATTTT